This T cell receptor beta chain was profiled in a study of blood T cell repertoires in COVID-19. Study information: The analysed material was cDNA or gDNA that came from T cells, B-cell-depleted T cells, or PBMCs.

The germline V gene has CDR1 LNHDA and CDR2 SQIVND (reference sequence). Trimming left V 4 bases short and J 3 bases short, with 19 bases between. The CDR3 is 17 residues long. Repertoires were generated with immunoSEQ multiplex PCR, while TCRdb's copy carries only in-frame clones and drops some. This sample has more than 150,000 clones; approximately 86% occur once, and the top ten carry roughly 0.53%. The sample consisted of peripheral blood. This clonotype was sampled from a man aged 55 to 70 with COVID-19, enrolled during active disease. This chain links TRBV19 with TRBJ1-5; D gene ambiguous. CDR3 sequence: CASSTSAAAADNQPQHF. The CDR3 nucleotides are TGTGCCAGTAGTACCTCCGCAGCGGCGGCTGACAATCAGCCCCAGCATTTT.